What follows are 23 T cell receptor beta chains derived from one specimen sequenced in a study of CD8 T cells in Susac syndrome. Random hexamers were used to reverse transcribe roughly 0.45 to 1 ug of RNA. TCRdb itself ran the immunoSEQ multiplex PCR reads through MiXCR, one entry per CDR3 protein. Among about 210,000 distinct CDR3 sequences, roughly 93% were seen once, and the ten largest hold under 0.2%. Sequenced input: CD4+ T cells from PBMCs. All receptors come from a human donor with Susac syndrome.

V is TRBV12-3 or TRBV12-4 and J is TRBJ2-1; tentative D call: TRBD1 (8 bases). V dropped 0 bases and J dropped 0 bases, with 12 bases sitting between them. The CDR3 extends over 17 amino acids. The CDR3 reads CASSLARGTGSYNEQFF. CDR3 nucleotides: TGTGCCAGCAGTTTAGCGCGGGGGACAGGCTCCTACAATGAGCAGTTCTTC.

The chain is built from TRBV7-9 and TRBJ2-5; D assignment may be TRBD1 or TRBD2 (6 bases each). Between the trimmed V and J ends, which lost 3 bases and 5 bases, there was a span of 10 bases. The length of the CDR3 is 13 residues. Germline-derived CDR1 and CDR2 are SEHNR and FQNEAQ (reference sequence). This CDR3 is CASSFTGRETQYF. Written as DNA, the CDR3 is TGTGCCAGCAGCTTTACAGGGAGGGAGACCCAGTACTTC.

The chain links TRBV6-5 to TRBJ2-3; no firm D call. V lost 4 bases and J 1 base, leaving 6 bases between the germline ends. This CDR3 region has 13 residues. Germline loops: CDR1 MNHEY, CDR2 SVGAGI. CDR3 amino acids: CASSFWGTDTQYF. The CDR3 DNA sequence: TGTGCCAGCAGTTTTTGGGGCACAGATACGCAGTATTTT.

The rearrangement links TRBV6-6 to TRBJ2-7; D uncertain. V lost 0 bases, J lost 0 bases, and 12 bases lay in between. The CDR3 contains 16 residues. Germline CDR1 reads MNHNY; CDR2 reads SVGAGI (reference sequence). The chain's CDR3 is CASSYSMADHSYEQYF. The CDR3, as DNA: TGTGCCAGCAGTTACTCGATGGCTGATCACTCCTACGAGCAGTACTTC.

This clonotype came up once. The genes are TRBV20-1 and TRBJ1-3; the D gene is possibly TRBD1 (5 bases). The CDR3 length is 13 residues. The V gene's germline CDR1 is DFQATT and CDR2 SNEGSKA (reference sequence). The V gene lost 3 bases and the J gene lost 2 bases, with 8 bases spanning the gap. CDR3 sequence (DNA): TGCAGTGCTAGTGGGGGGGCTGGAAACACCATATATTTT. This codes for CSASGGAGNTIYF.

The gene calls are TRBV19 and TRBJ2-7; D is ambiguous. V lost 3 bases, J lost 3 bases, and 9 bases lay in between. The CDR3 is 13 amino acids. The germline gives CDR1 LNHDA, CDR2 SQIVND (reference sequence). CDR3 region: CASSMNRFYEQYF. CDR3 bases: TGTGCCAGTAGTATGAACAGATTCTACGAGCAGTACTTC.

The V call is TRBV12-3 or TRBV12-4, the J call TRBJ2-7, with D possibly matching TRBD2 (5 bases). This CDR3 spans 14 amino acids. V lost 5 bases, J lost 4 bases, and 15 bases lay in between. This chain's CDR3 is CASSRDSSLYEQYF. The DNA for the CDR3 is TGTGCCAGCAGTCGGGATAGCAGTCTATACGAGCAGTACTTC.

This clonotype came up once. V gene TRBV2 combines with J gene TRBJ2-1, with D possibly TRBD2 on 5 matching bases. This CDR3 contains 14 residues. V lost 4 bases to trimming and J lost 4 bases, with 11 bases between them. Germline CDR1 reads SNHLY; CDR2 reads FYNNEI. The CDR3 region is CASSALSGYNEQFF. CDR3 bases: TGTGCCAGCAGTGCATTGAGCGGATACAATGAGCAGTTCTTC. Full variable domain (missing parts from reference TRBV2 and TRBJ2-1): EPEVTQTPSHQVTQMGQEVILRCVPISNHLYFYWYRQILGQKVEFLVSFYNNEISEKSEIFDDQFSVERPDGSNFTLKIRSTKLEDSAMYFCASSALSGYNEQFFGPGTRLTVL.

This clonotype was found once. The chain couples TRBV7-9 to TRBJ2-3; D is perhaps TRBD1 or TRBD2 (6 bases each). CDR3 length equals 15 residues. V lost 3 bases and J lost 6, with 16 bases in between. The germline gives CDR1 SEHNR, CDR2 FQNEAQ (reference sequence). CDR3 sequence (DNA): TGTGCCAGCAGCTTGGATCTTGGGGGGCCGGATACGCAGTATTTT. Protein product: CASSLDLGGPDTQYF.

The chain links TRBV9 to TRBJ1-1; D gene unclear. V was clipped by 0 bases and J by 11 bases, with 23 bases between them. Germline V CDR1 and CDR2: SGDLS, YYNGEE. CDR3 length equals 16 residues. The CDR3 protein is CASSVATTGNRSEAFF. The CDR3 DNA reads TGTGCCAGCAGCGTAGCTACGACCGGGAACCGGTCAGAGGCTTTCTTT.

The genes are TRBV28 and TRBJ2-1; 8 bases fit TRBD2. This CDR3 is 14 amino acids long. Per germline, CDR1 MDHEN and CDR2 SYDVKM. V gave up 5 bases and J gave up 5 bases; unmatched junction bases: 5. The CDR3 protein is CASSNSGVDNEQFF. For the CDR3, the DNA is TGTGCCAGCAGTAATAGCGGGGTCGACAATGAGCAGTTCTTC.

The rearrangement links TRBV6-2 or TRBV6-3 to TRBJ2-2; D is possibly TRBD1 (5 bases). Trimming shortened V by 0 bases and J by 4 bases, and 15 bases separated the two germline ends. Germline assignment: CDR1 MNHEY and CDR2 SVGEGT. The CDR3 loop spans 17 amino acids. CDR3 coding DNA: TGTGCCAGCAGTTACTCGCAGGGCTTTCCCATCACCGGGGAGCTGTTTTTT. Residues: CASSYSQGFPITGELFF.

The V call is TRBV20-1, the J call TRBJ2-5, with TRBD1 identical over 7 bases. Germline loops: CDR1 DFQATT, CDR2 SNEGSKA (reference sequence). V lost 3 bases to trimming and J lost 4 bases; unmatched junction nucleotides: 5. The CDR3 sequence is 13 residues long. As DNA, the CDR3 is TGCAGTGCTAGCCCGACAGGGAGAGAGACCCAGTACTTC. The encoded protein is CSASPTGRETQYF.

This clonotype was seen just once. The V call is TRBV9, the J call TRBJ1-3; 9 nucleotides match TRBD1. This CDR3 region has 15 residues. Germline V gives CDR1 SGDLS, CDR2 YYNGEE. Germline trimming cut 4 bases from V and 1 base from J; bases unmatched to any gene: 3. As DNA, the CDR3 is TGTGCCAGCAGCCTCGGACAGGGGTCTGGAAACACCATATATTTT. Encoded protein: CASSLGQGSGNTIYF.

The genes are TRBV12-3 or TRBV12-4 and TRBJ2-3; D may correspond to TRBD1 or TRBD2 (6 bases each). The CDR3 covers 18 residues. V was cut by 6 bases and J by 5 bases, with 27 bases left in between. CDR3 nucleotides: TGTGCCAGCAGACGCAGGGGAGGAGGGACATGGGTAGGAGATACGCAGTATTTT. It yields the protein CASRRRGGGTWVGDTQYF.

The chain recombines TRBV5-1 with TRBJ2-5; 11 bases agree with TRBD2. The CDR3 is 17 residues long. CDR1 is SGHRS and CDR2 is YFSETQ in the germline V gene. The V and J ends lost 2 bases and 5 bases, in that order; junction bases with no gene match: 11. The CDR3 loop is CASSLPPSGGPRETQYF. CDR3 in DNA: TGCGCCAGCAGCTTACCTCCTAGCGGGGGGCCCAGGGAGACCCAGTACTTC.

The chain is built from TRBV30 and TRBJ1-2; weak D call: TRBD1 (5 bases). The V gene's germline CDR1 is GTSNPN and CDR2 SVGIG (reference sequence). V dropped 0 bases and J dropped 4 bases, with 15 bases sitting between them. The CDR3 is 15 amino acids. The CDR3, as DNA: TGTGCCTGGAGTGTCTCCCTTGACAGCGTCTATGGCTACACCTTC. Residues: CAWSVSLDSVYGYTF.

The J gene is TRBJ2-5, the V gene TRBV7-2, with TRBD2 identical over 10 bases. The CDR3 has 17 residues. The trim removed 3 bases at V and 1 base at J, leaving 8 bases unmatched. Germline CDR1 SGHTA, CDR2 FQGNSA. As DNA, the CDR3 is TGTGCCAGCAGCTTGAGGAGCGGGGGGGGCCTCCAAGAGACCCAGTACTTC. Protein product: CASSLRSGGGLQETQYF.

The V and J genes are TRBV29-1 and TRBJ1-1, with D uncertain. CDR1 is SQVTM, CDR2 ANQGSEA, per germline. The CDR3 is 12 amino acids. The V gene lost 8 bases and the J gene lost 1 base, with 11 bases spanning the gap. The CDR3 is CSTFRENTEAFF. CDR3 sequence (DNA): TGCAGCACCTTCCGGGAGAACACTGAAGCTTTCTTT.

The chain is built from TRBV2 and TRBJ1-5, with 8 bases lining up with TRBD1. Germline V CDR1 and CDR2: SNHLY, FYNNEI. The CDR3 contains 15 residues. After removal of 8 bases from V and 8 bases from J, the junction contained 14 bases not matched to a gene. In DNA, the CDR3 is TGTGCCAGCCGTAGGGACAGGCCCTCCCAAGAGCCCCAGCATTTT. This translates into CASRRDRPSQEPQHF.

The chain is built from TRBV29-1 and TRBJ2-5; no definite D call. The CDR3 contains 11 residues. The V end lost 4 bases, the J end lost 4 bases, and 7 bases lay between the germline ends. CDR1 and CDR2 from the germline V gene are SQVTM and ANQGSEA. The CDR3 DNA is TGCAGCGTTGTGAACCGAGAGACCCAGTACTTC. Translating it yields CSVVNRETQYF.

The V gene is TRBV21-1, the J gene TRBJ2-7; the table's D call TRBD1 went unverified against the DNA. TRBV21-1 is termed a pseudogene. The CDR3 runs to 17 residues. The CDR3 region is CASSKEVQGGPSNEQYF. The CDR3 DNA sequence: TGTGCCAGCAGCAAAGAAGTACAGGGGGGCCCCTCCAACGAGCAGTACTTC.

The chain is built from TRBV20-1 and TRBJ2-1, with D tentatively TRBD2 (6 bases). CDR3 length: 13 amino acids. V lost 3 bases and J lost 6, with 12 bases in between. Germline V gene data show CDR1 as DFQATT and CDR2 as SNEGSKA (reference sequence). The CDR3 nucleotides read TGCAGTGCTAGGGGCGGGGTAGGCAATGAGCAGTTCTTC. The encoded protein is CSARGGVGNEQFF.